What follows describes a single T cell receptor (beta chain). Its antigen is as yet unknown. A much larger clone is a single base away; this may be a read error. The data were obtained in a study of tumor-infiltrating lymphocytes in primary liver carcinoma. Study-wide points: Tumor-adjacent and tumor-blood pairs displayed less overlap than did pairs of tumor regions.

Trimming cost V 2 bases and J 4 bases, with 5 bases left between them. This CDR3 has 12 residues. A primer matching the constant region was used to make TCR beta cDNA from 500 to 600 ng of total RNA. Slightly modified ARM-PCR with three nested multiplex PCR rounds yielded TCR beta libraries. A C-beta reverse primer and TRBV1-TRBV30 forward primers served in each of the first two PCR rounds, at approximately 10 cycles apiece. TCRdb re-analysed the multiplex PCR reads in MiXCR, keeping a single row per CDR3 protein. Of more than 95,000 distinct CDR3 sequences listed, 64% are singletons. The source material, roughly 18-32 mg of unsorted bulk tissue, was used to co-extract RNA and DNA.

The chain is built from TRBV12-3 or TRBV12-4 and TRBJ1-2; D remains ambiguous. Sequenced input: liver tumor tissue from sampling region 3. The sample's subset: tumor region T3, left-lateral pole. The source of this sequence is a woman aged 55-70 years with primary liver carcinoma and hepatitis B virus infection. CDR3 loop: CASSLIVYGYTF. CDR3 nucleotides: TGTGCCAGCAGTTTAATAGTCTATGGCTACACCTTC.